This TCR beta chain was recorded in a study of shared clonotypes between healthy human individuals (dated by TCRdb to between 2020 and 2021). In terms of the full investigation: A few men and two women, aged 18 to 49 years, made up the cohort. The study deeply sequenced blood TCR repertoires of five healthy adults to estimate repertoire size and the extent of clonotype sharing between individuals. Between about 0.8 and 9 billion PBMCs per donor were obtained by leukapheresis. Different laboratories and diverse techniques were used to prepare libraries and sequence TCR repertoires, to increase sequencing depth and limit assay-specific biases. For each donor, CD4 naive and CD4 memory were each run on three plates, CD8 naive on two plates, and CD8 memory on one plate.

The paper as a whole reports these results and caveats: Clonotypes shared by all four sorted-subset donors showed higher generation probabilities than non-shared clonotypes. Pairwise subsampling led to the expectation that sequencing depth would affect the degree of clonotype sharing among donors. Only blood was sampled, and tissue TCR repertoires likely differ from those in blood. Sharing across four donors was observed for roughly 5% of naive CD4, around 3.5% of naive CD8, roughly 2.4% of memory CD4, and around 0.4% of memory CD8 clonotypes. Larger estimated clonotype richness was generally found for naive subsets than for memory subsets. Because the study included a small number of donors, the genetic and exposure-history diversity represented was limited. Even with the large sequencing depth, rarefaction of the sorted-subset datasets indicated that sequencing was incomplete.

Donors were healthy HIV-negative adults with no recently reported acute infections or vaccinations. All donors were Caucasian adults living in Nashville, Tennessee, USA. CD4+ T cells were enriched by magnetic negative selection, after which naive cells were positively selected on CD45RA and the negative fraction was taken as the memory subset. After blood collection by leukapheresis, PBMCs were isolated using Ficoll-Histopaque density gradient centrifugation and then cryopreserved in the vapor phase of liquid nitrogen. Purity and quantity of every magnetically sorted T cell population were checked by analytical flow cytometry. Genomic DNA was isolated from each sorted fraction and quantified by UV absorbance on a Nanodrop 2000c. The CDR3 runs 12 amino acids, cysteine and phenylalanine included. Only the CDR3 DNA is retained, 36 bases long and in frame from the first base. Based on the germline V gene, the CDR1 and CDR2 sequences are MDHEN and SYDVKM. V and J lose 3 bases and 3 bases, and a span of 4 bases separates them.

Note on this clone: Its antigen is still unknown. No much larger clone exists at a distance of one base, and base qualities are not known.

TCR CDR3 regions were amplified from genomic DNA by multiplex PCR using the deep immunoSEQ assay. For each cell subset, the extracted genomic DNA was distributed evenly across all wells of several immunoSEQ 96-well plates, and each plate served as one replicate. Each replicate PCR for sorted subsets received about 220 ng genomic DNA, equal to 30,000 or so T cell genomes. Purified libraries were quantified with a Qubit 3.0 fluorometer, sized on a Bioanalyzer 2100, and re-quantified with the KAPA Library Quantification kit. Every immunoSEQ 96-well plate was sequenced on a separate single-read 150-cycle Illumina NextSeq 550 flow cell. Per the source publication's procedure: Because only junctional sequences without quality scores were contained in the immunoSEQ output, filtering matching that applied to full-length reads could not be performed. Sequences were annotated with PyIR, a Python wrapper for IgBLAST v1.9, using IMGT germline references to assign V/J genes and CDR3. Any read was removed if the V/J assignment was weak (E-value above 1e-6), the CDR3 was missing, or the read contained stop codons, out-of-frame junctions, or ambiguous translated residues. V3J clonotypes were defined by identical inferred V gene, J gene, and CDR3 amino acid sequence. Percentage overlap between repertoires was computed as shared unique clonotypes divided by the size of the smaller repertoire. Three approaches were used to assess repertoire richness: RTK rarefaction, the Chao1 estimator, and Recon v2.1 estimates of unobserved clonotypes. Generation probabilities for all TCRbeta clonotypes obtained by the gDNA method from several donors were computed using OLGA. Held by TCRdb, this immuneACCESS table contains in-frame sequences only and omits some clones. Under half of the omission traces to an unresolved V gene where checked; the cause of the rest is unknown. Clone size and V and J calls were adopted from that table, with D and trimming inferred from the DNA. The sample profile shows around 2.5 million clones; roughly 93% of them were found once. Together, the top ten hold roughly 0.36% of the sample.

The source is a man aged 18-30 years in good health. Some clones in this sample may be carry-over from other donors' samples. Sequencing was carried out using naive CD4+ T cells from PBMCs. The sample's cell subset or site, from its label and the paper: CD45RA+ positively selected. The chain links TRBV28 with TRBJ2-3; the D gene assignment is ambiguous. The CDR3 protein is CASSFATDTQYF. The bases are TGTGCCAGCAGTTTCGCGACAGATACGCAGTATTTT.